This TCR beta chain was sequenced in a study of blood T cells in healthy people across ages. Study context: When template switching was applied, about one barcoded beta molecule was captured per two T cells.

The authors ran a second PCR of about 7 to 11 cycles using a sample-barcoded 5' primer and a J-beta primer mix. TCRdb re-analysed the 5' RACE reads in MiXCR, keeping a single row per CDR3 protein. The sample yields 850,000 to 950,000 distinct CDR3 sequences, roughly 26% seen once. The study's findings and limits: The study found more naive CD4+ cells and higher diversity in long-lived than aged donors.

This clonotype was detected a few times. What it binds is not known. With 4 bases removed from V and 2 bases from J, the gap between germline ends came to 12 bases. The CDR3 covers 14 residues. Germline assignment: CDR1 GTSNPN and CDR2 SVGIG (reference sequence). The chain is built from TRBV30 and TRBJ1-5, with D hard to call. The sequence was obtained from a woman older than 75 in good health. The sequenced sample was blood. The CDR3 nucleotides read TGTGCCTGGACTCCGACGGCCGGCAATCAGCCCCAGCATTTT. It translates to CAWTPTAGNQPQHF.